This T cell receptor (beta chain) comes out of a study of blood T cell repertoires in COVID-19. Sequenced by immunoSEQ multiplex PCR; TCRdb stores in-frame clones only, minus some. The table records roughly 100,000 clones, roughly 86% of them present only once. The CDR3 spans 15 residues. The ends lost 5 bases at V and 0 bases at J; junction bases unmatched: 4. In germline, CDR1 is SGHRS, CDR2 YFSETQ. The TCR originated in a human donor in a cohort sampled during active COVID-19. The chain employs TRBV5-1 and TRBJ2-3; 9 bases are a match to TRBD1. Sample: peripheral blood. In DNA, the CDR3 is TGCGCCAGCAGACAGGGGGCCCTTAGCACAGATACGCAGTATTTT. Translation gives CASRQGALSTDTQYF.